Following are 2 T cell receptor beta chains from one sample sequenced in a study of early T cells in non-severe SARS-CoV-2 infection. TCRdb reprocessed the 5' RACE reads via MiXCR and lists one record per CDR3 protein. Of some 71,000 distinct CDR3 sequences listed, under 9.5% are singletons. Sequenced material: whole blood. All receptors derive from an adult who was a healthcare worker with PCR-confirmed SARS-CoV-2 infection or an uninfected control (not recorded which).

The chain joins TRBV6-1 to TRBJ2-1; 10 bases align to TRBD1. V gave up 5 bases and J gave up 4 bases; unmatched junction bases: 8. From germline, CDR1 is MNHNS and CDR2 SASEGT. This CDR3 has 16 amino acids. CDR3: CASSFIRDRGYNEQFF. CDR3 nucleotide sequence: TGTGCCAGCAGTTTCATCCGGGACAGGGGTTACAATGAGCAGTTCTTC.

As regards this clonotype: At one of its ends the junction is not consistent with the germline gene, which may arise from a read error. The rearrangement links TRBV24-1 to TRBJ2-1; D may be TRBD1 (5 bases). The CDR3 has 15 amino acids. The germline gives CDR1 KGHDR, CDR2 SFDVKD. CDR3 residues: CATGEQAPNSNEQFF. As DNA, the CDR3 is TGTGCCACCGGTGAACAGGCTCCAAACTCGAATGAGCAGTTCTTC.